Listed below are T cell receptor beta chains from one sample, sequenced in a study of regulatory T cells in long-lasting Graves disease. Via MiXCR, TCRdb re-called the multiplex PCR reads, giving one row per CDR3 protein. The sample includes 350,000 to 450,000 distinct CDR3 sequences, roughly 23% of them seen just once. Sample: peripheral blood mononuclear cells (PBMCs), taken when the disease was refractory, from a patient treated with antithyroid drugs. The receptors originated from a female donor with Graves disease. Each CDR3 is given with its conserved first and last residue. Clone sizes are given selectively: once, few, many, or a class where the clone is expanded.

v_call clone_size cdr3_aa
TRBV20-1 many CSAAAVNYGYTF
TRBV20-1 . CSARRGSSYEQYF
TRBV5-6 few CASSSQQELEETQYF
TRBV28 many CASRNPPKYEQYF
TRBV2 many CASSGQVLNTEAFF
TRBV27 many CASSLQAGVSTAGANVLTF
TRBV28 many CASITGGYGYTF
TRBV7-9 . CASSLTGSTDTQYF
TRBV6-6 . CASSYSGYRGRGYTF
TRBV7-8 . CASSPRGLGVRLGGELFF
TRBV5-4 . CASSLGGGGAKNIQYF
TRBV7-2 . CASSLLLGGGEQYF
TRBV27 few CASSLSFPASFGEKLFF
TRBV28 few CASSFEEPQFF
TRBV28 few CASSSASTYEQYF
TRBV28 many CASSLGDRLSYEQYF
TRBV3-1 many CASSETNTEAFF
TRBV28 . CASSPPRAGGPHEQYF
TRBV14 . CASSQDPTVTGELFF
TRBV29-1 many CSVASGGLETQYF
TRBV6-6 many CASSYSDGRSYEQYF
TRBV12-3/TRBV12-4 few CASSRGQGVLGNQPQHF
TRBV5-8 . CASSSRGAVYEQYF
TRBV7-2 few CASSSTHRGAEQYF
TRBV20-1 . CSASVRPNDLYEQYF
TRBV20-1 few CSASRDFQETQYF
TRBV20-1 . CSVAGSEAFF
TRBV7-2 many CASSYTTQPQHF
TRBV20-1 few CSASPHRGNTGELFF
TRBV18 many CASSPNSMNTEAFF
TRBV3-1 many CASSQGVMAEAFF
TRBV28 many CASRAANEQYF
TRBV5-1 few CASSLVGRTGELFF
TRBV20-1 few CSAMWPGGSSSQYF
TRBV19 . CASSIELPTNTEAFF
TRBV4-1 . CASSQKHKNTEAFF
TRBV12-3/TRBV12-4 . CASSLQGSRAEAFF
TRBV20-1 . CSGGGRLDEQYF
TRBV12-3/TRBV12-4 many CASRDFLGENSPLHF
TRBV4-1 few CASSREAGMNTGELFF
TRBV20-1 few CSARRVAENSPLHF
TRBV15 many CATSRDSGYRGYTF
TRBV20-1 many CSAGPDRAGEQYF
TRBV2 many CASSSQGQDSSPLHF
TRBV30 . CAWGVLSGELFF
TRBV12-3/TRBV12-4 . CVSSPAYTGELFF